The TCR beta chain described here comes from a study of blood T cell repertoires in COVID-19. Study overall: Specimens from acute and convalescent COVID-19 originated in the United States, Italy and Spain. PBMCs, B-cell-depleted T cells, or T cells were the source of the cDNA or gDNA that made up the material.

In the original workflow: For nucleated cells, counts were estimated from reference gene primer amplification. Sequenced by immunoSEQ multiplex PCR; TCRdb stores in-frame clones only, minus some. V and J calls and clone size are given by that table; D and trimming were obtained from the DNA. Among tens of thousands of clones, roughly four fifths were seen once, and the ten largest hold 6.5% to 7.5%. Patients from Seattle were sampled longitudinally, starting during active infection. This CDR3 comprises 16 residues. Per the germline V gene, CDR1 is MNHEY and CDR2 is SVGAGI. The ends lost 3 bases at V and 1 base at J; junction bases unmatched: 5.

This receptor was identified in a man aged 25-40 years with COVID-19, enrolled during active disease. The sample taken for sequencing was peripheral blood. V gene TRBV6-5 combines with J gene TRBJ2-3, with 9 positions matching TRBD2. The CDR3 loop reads CASSYPAGGGTDTQYF. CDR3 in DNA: TGTGCCAGCAGTTATCCGGCGGGAGGGGGCACAGATACGCAGTATTTT.